Below, 17 T cell receptor beta chains from the same sample are listed, as sequenced in a study of CD8 T cells in ankylosing spondylitis. Whole-study findings and limits: What seemed typical of ankylosing spondylitis blood was a TCR beta motif built from roughly eight highly homologous variants.

MiXCR was run by TCRdb on the 5' RACE reads, yielding one entry per CDR3 protein. This sample has around 770,000 distinct CDR3 sequences, with 19% found just once. What these receptors recognize is not known. The sample consisted of blood, either unsorted or a sorted T cell fraction (not recorded which). The receptors were sampled from a male donor with ankylosing spondylitis.

This clonotype was recorded a few times. The rearrangement links TRBV18 to TRBJ1-3; perhaps TRBD1 as D (5 bases). CDR1 and CDR2 from the germline V gene are KGHSH and LQKENI. V gave up 3 bases and J gave up 4 bases, with 13 bases separating them. CDR3 length: 15 residues. CDR3 DNA: TGTGCCAGCTCACCCCAGGACATTCGGGGAAACACCATATATTTT. Translated, it gives CASSPQDIRGNTIYF.

This clonotype was seen a few times. The chain combines TRBV12-3 or TRBV12-4 with TRBJ2-7; 9 nucleotides agree with TRBD2. V was clipped by 3 bases and J by 0 bases; unmatched bases: 3. The CDR3 is 15 residues long. The CDR3 spells CASSLAGGLSYEQYF. Written as DNA, the CDR3 is TGTGCCAGCAGTTTGGCGGGGGGGCTCTCCTACGAGCAGTACTTC.

The J gene is TRBJ2-1, the V gene TRBV4-1; the match to TRBD2 covers 11 bases. This CDR3 is built from 14 residues. Germline loops: CDR1 MGHRA, CDR2 YSYEKL. With 2 bases clipped from V and 8 bases from J, the junction kept 2 bases outside the gene matches. This CDR3 is CASSQTSGSYEQFF. The CDR3 region has the DNA TGCGCCAGCAGCCAAACTAGCGGGAGTTATGAGCAGTTCTTC.

The gene calls are TRBV12-5 and TRBJ1-1, with 9 positions matching TRBD1. CDR3 length: 16 residues. V shed 6 bases, J shed 5 bases, and the junction held 13 bases outside the gene matches. Germline CDR1 and CDR2: LGHNT and FRNRAP. The CDR3 here is CASGLRGDRVWTEAFF. CDR3 DNA sequence: TGTGCTAGTGGCCTTCGTGGGGACAGGGTTTGGACTGAAGCTTTCTTT.

In its sample, this clonotype was seen many times. V and J are TRBV5-1 and TRBJ2-2, with 7 bases identical to TRBD2. This CDR3 is built from 17 residues. J lost 0 bases, V lost 0 bases, and 5 bases had no gene match. Germline values: CDR1 SGHRS, CDR2 YFSETQ. The CDR3 sequence is CASSLGGLAANTGELFF. In nucleotides, the CDR3 is TGCGCCAGCAGCTTGGGTGGTCTAGCGGCGAACACCGGGGAGCTGTTTTTT. The variable domain in full, completed from reference TRBV5-1 and TRBJ2-2, reads KAGVTQTPRYLIKTRGQQVTLSCSPISGHRSVSWYQQTPGQGLQFLFEYFSETQRNKGNFPGRFSGRQFSNSRSEMNVSTLELGDSALYLCASSLGGLAANTGELFFGEGSRLTVL.

This clonotype occurred a few times. The V gene is TRBV9, the J gene TRBJ1-3, with TRBD1 identical over 7 bases. The V and J ends lost 3 bases and 3 bases, in that order; junction bases with no gene match: 9. Germline V gene lookup returns CDR1 SGDLS and CDR2 YYNGEE. The CDR3 covers 16 residues. DNA for the CDR3: TGTGCCAGCAGCGCAGAACAGGGGCTTTATGGAAACACCATATATTTT. It encodes CASSAEQGLYGNTIYF.

The J gene is TRBJ2-1, the V gene TRBV10-3; D gene ambiguous. V was clipped by 9 bases and J by 5 bases, with 14 bases between them. The CDR3 is made up of 13 amino acids. Germline lookup yields CDR1 ENHRY and CDR2 SYGVKD. The CDR3 nucleotides are TGTGCCATGCAGGCCCATTCGAACAATGAGCAGTTCTTC. It yields the protein CAMQAHSNNEQFF.

This rearrangement joins TRBV4-1 to TRBJ2-6, with D hard to call. V dropped 2 bases and J dropped 0 bases, with 8 bases sitting between them. Per germline, CDR1 MGHRA and CDR2 YSYEKL. This CDR3 spans 16 amino acids. The CDR3 region is CASSQLPPSGANVLTF. The CDR3 nucleotides are TGCGCCAGCAGCCAACTTCCTCCCTCTGGGGCCAACGTCCTGACTTTC.

This rearrangement joins TRBV4-1 to TRBJ2-1; perhaps TRBD2 as D (5 bases). Germline CDR1 is MGHRA and CDR2 is YSYEKL. Trimming removed 0 bases from V and 3 bases from J, with 15 bases in between. The CDR3 is 17 residues long. CDR3 in amino acids: CASSQDHGSGSYNEQFF. The CDR3 coding sequence is TGCGCCAGCAGCCAAGATCACGGATCTGGGAGCTACAATGAGCAGTTCTTC.

This clonotype was detected many times. This chain uses TRBV10-3 with TRBJ2-3, with D perhaps TRBD1 (5 bases). Germline CDR1 is ENHRY and CDR2 is SYGVKD. The CDR3 is 20 amino acids. Trimming took off 2 bases at V and 0 bases at J, with 24 bases between the two ends. DNA of the CDR3: TGTGCCATCAGTGAGACGGACGGACAAGAAACTCCAACTAGCACAGATACGCAGTATTTT. This translates into CAISETDGQETPTSTDTQYF.

In its sample, this clonotype was seen a few times. The J gene is TRBJ1-2, the V gene TRBV20-1; D gene ambiguous. The CDR3 has 11 residues. Germline loops: CDR1 DFQATT, CDR2 SNEGSKA (reference sequence). V was cut by 5 bases and J by 3 bases, with 7 bases left in between. The CDR3 spells CSARMDYGYTF. The CDR3, as DNA: TGCAGTGCTCGGATGGACTATGGCTACACCTTC.

This clonotype has a handful of counts. The chain has TRBV29-1 and TRBJ2-7; D gene uncertain. The CDR3 is 10 amino acids. The germline CDR1 and CDR2 sequences are SQVTM and ANQGSEA. Trimming pared 5 bases from V and 6 bases from J, leaving 8 bases between. CDR3 nucleotide sequence: TGCAGCGTTCTTTCCGCCGAGCAGTACTTC. Translated: CSVLSAEQYF.

In this sample, this clonotype turned up many times. This rearrangement joins TRBV29-1 to TRBJ2-3, with 11 positions matching TRBD2. Germline V lookup: CDR1 SQVTM, CDR2 ANQGSEA. The junction had 11 bases not matched to a gene; V was cut back by 6 bases and J by 6 bases. The CDR3 has 15 amino acids. Here the CDR3 reads CSVLGLAGGSDTQYF. CDR3 DNA: TGCAGCGTCCTGGGGCTAGCGGGGGGTTCGGATACGCAGTATTTT.

The gene calls are TRBV6-1 and TRBJ1-3; D possibly corresponds to TRBD1 (6 bases). Deletions cut 6 bases from V and 3 bases from J, with 15 bases between. The CDR3 sequence is 15 residues long. Germline V gene lookup returns CDR1 MNHNS and CDR2 SASEGT. The CDR3 reads CASSGLQGHGNTIYF. The CDR3 coding sequence is TGTGCCAGCAGCGGACTACAGGGTCATGGAAACACCATATATTTT.

V and J are TRBV3-1 and TRBJ1-1, with D uncertain. V was cut by 1 base and J by 11 bases, with 17 bases left in between. The CDR3 totals 14 residues. In germline, CDR1 is LGHDT, CDR2 YNNKEL (reference sequence). The CDR3 DNA reads as TGTGCCAGCAGCCAAGCCTCCGACCAAACCTGGGCTTTCTTT. This encodes CASSQASDQTWAFF.

This clonotype showed up many times. This chain connects TRBV5-1 to TRBJ1-4; possible D gene TRBD1, 6 bases. The CDR3 length is 16 residues. Trimming left V 1 base short and J 5 bases short, with 15 bases between. CDR1 is SGHRS, CDR2 YFSETQ, per germline. The CDR3 region is CASSLTGPPRNEKLFF. As DNA, the CDR3 is TGCGCCAGCAGCTTGACAGGGCCACCGCGAAATGAAAAACTGTTTTTT.

V is TRBV20-1 and J is TRBJ2-1; 8 bases are a match to TRBD2. The CDR3 extends over 18 amino acids. The V segment lost 4 bases and the J segment 0 bases; nucleotides outside the gene matches: 14. Germline values: CDR1 DFQATT, CDR2 SNEGSKA (reference sequence). CDR3 sequence reads: CSAIPFGLAASSYNEQFF. The CDR3 nucleotides are TGCAGTGCTATCCCCTTTGGACTAGCTGCTAGCTCCTACAATGAGCAGTTCTTC.